One sample yielded the 24 T cell receptor beta chains listed below, sequenced in a study of cytomegalovirus exposure and HLA in healthy donors. Generated by immunoSEQ multiplex PCR, the TCRdb table keeps only in-frame clones and is missing some. Among around 50,000 clones listed, around 94% were seen once. Sequenced: PBMCs. The receptors derive from a woman under 30 in good health and CMV-seropositive.

This rearrangement joins TRBV28 to TRBJ2-3, with TRBD2 matching 10 bases. Germline V gene lookup returns CDR1 MDHEN and CDR2 SYDVKM. Losses at the gene ends were 4 bases for V and 4 bases for J; bases not matched to a gene: 2. CDR3 length: 14 residues. The CDR3 sequence is CASSSGLAPDTQYF. For the CDR3, the DNA is TGTGCCAGCAGTTCGGGACTAGCGCCAGATACGCAGTATTTT.

The rearrangement uses TRBV28 and TRBJ2-4; TRBD2 is a possible D gene (6 bases). The V end was cut by 4 bases, the J end by 0 bases, with 10 bases between. Germline-derived CDR1 and CDR2 are MDHEN and SYDVKM. CDR3 length equals 15 residues. DNA for the CDR3: TGTGCCAGCAGTTCCCCCGGGGGAGCCAAAAACATTCAGTACTTC. Its protein is CASSSPGGAKNIQYF.

The chain carries TRBV5-1 and TRBJ2-1, with 8 bases that match TRBD2. This CDR3 has 15 amino acids. The V and J ends lost 4 bases and 7 bases, in that order; junction bases with no gene match: 10. Per germline, CDR1 SGHRS and CDR2 YFSETQ. The CDR3 region is CASSVSGRADNEQFF. The CDR3 nucleotides are TGCGCCAGCAGCGTAAGCGGGAGAGCTGATAATGAGCAGTTCTTC.

The CDR3 reads CAISESIVTGDQPQHF. The CDR3 DNA reads as TGTGCCATCAGTGAGTCGATAGTAACGGGAGATCAGCCCCAGCATTTT. The chain couples TRBV10-3 to TRBJ1-5; D ambiguous. The CDR3 consists of 16 residues. Between the trimmed V and J ends, which lost 0 bases and 5 bases, there was a span of 14 bases. Germline V gene data show CDR1 as ENHRY and CDR2 as SYGVKD.

The rearrangement uses TRBV21-1 and TRBJ2-1; the D call TRBD2 from the table was never checked on the DNA. TRBV21-1 is noted as a pseudogene. This CDR3 is 18 amino acids long. As DNA, the CDR3 is TGTGCCAGCAGCACCCGCCGACTAGCGGGAGGGCCAGGTAATGAGCAGTTCTTC. This encodes CASSTRRLAGGPGNEQFF.

This chain joins TRBV4-1 and TRBJ2-4, with a tentative D call TRBD1 (8 bases). V shed 0 bases and J shed 3 bases, with 24 bases lying between them. This CDR3 spans 20 amino acids. The germline V gene has CDR1 MGHRA and CDR2 YSYEKL. CDR3 coding DNA: TGCGCCAGCAGCCAAGACACAGGGGGGTCCACAGCGGGATACAAAAACATTCAGTACTTC. This gives the protein CASSQDTGGSTAGYKNIQYF.

The V gene is TRBV4-3, the J gene TRBJ1-1; possibly TRBD1 for D (5 bases). The CDR3 is 15 residues long. Deletions cut 0 bases from V and 3 bases from J, with 11 bases between. Germline CDR1 is LGHNA and CDR2 is YSLEER. CDR3 region: CASSQDSGGDTEAFF. The CDR3 region has the DNA TGCGCCAGCAGCCAAGACTCGGGGGGGGACACTGAAGCTTTCTTT.

The V call is TRBV7-2, the J call TRBJ2-5, with D perhaps matching TRBD2 (5 bases). Per the germline V gene, CDR1 is SGHTA and CDR2 is FQGNSA. With 2 bases removed from V and 3 bases from J, the gap between germline ends came to 16 bases. The CDR3 runs 16 residues. CDR3 region: CASSLSLAWAKETQYF. The CDR3 DNA reads as TGTGCCAGCAGCTTAAGCCTAGCCTGGGCTAAAGAGACCCAGTACTTC. Full variable domain (outside the CDR3, taken from reference TRBV7-2 and TRBJ2-5): GAGVSQSPSNKVTEKGKDVELRCDPISGHTALYWYRQSLGQGLEFLIYFQGNSAPDKSGLPSDRFSAERTGGSVSTLTIQRTQQEDSAVYLCASSLSLAWAKETQYFGPGTRLLVL.

This clone was picked up a small number of times. This rearrangement joins TRBV6-4 to TRBJ2-3; 9 nucleotides line up with TRBD2. Trimming at V came to 0 bases and at J to 1 base, leaving 2 bases not matched to a gene. The CDR3 contains 16 residues. The germline V gene encodes CDR1 MRHNA and CDR2 SNTAGT. In DNA, the CDR3 is TGTGCCAGCAGTGACTCTAGCGGGGGTGGCACAGATACGCAGTATTTT. Translated: CASSDSSGGGTDTQYF.

The V call is TRBV28, the J call TRBJ2-1; 8 nucleotides match TRBD2. Trimming cost V 4 bases and J 9 bases; bases outside gene matches: 11. The CDR3 loop spans 15 amino acids. Germline V lookup: CDR1 MDHEN, CDR2 SYDVKM. CDR3 loop: CASSSVGLAGFEQFF. CDR3 nucleotide sequence: TGTGCCAGCAGTTCCGTCGGGCTAGCGGGTTTTGAGCAGTTCTTC.

This clone occurred once. The V and J genes are TRBV7-2 and TRBJ2-7, with 7 bases lining up with TRBD2. Per the germline V gene, CDR1 is SGHTA and CDR2 is FQGNSA. Trimming took 0 bases from V and 1 from J; bases not matched to a gene: 3. This CDR3 contains 15 residues. This chain's CDR3 is CASSLAVGGSYEQYF. In DNA, the CDR3 is TGTGCCAGCAGCTTAGCCGTGGGGGGGTCCTACGAGCAGTACTTC.

The chain uses TRBV5-1 and TRBJ1-5; D gene unclear. The CDR3 is 15 residues long. Germline CDR1 is SGHRS and CDR2 is YFSETQ. The V gene lost 0 bases and the J gene lost 2 bases, with 9 bases spanning the gap. Here the CDR3 reads CASSLDSEGNQPQHF. In DNA form, the CDR3 reads TGCGCCAGCAGCTTGGACTCGGAGGGCAATCAGCCCCAGCATTTT.

The gene calls are TRBV2 and TRBJ2-7; 8 nucleotides agree with TRBD2. V lost 4 bases to trimming and J lost 4 bases; unmatched junction nucleotides: 3. From germline, CDR1 is SNHLY and CDR2 FYNNEI. This CDR3 comprises 13 residues. Here the CDR3 reads CASSGAGGYEQYF. The CDR3 nucleotides are TGTGCCAGCAGTGGCGCGGGAGGTTACGAGCAGTACTTC.

With regard to this clone: The junction shows a germline mismatch at one end, possibly a read error. The V and J genes are TRBV11-2 and TRBJ2-1; TRBD2 agrees at 11 bases. This CDR3 contains 18 residues. CDR1 is SGHAT and CDR2 is FQNNGV in the germline V gene. This CDR3 reads CASSVERPGTSGIYEQFF. The CDR3, as DNA: TGTGCCAGCAGCGTAGAACGACCCGGGACTAGCGGTATCTATGAGCAGTTCTTC.

CDR3 in amino acids: CASISQGAGNYGYTF. The CDR3 nucleotides read TGTGCCAGTATATCGCAGGGGGCTGGTAACTATGGCTACACCTTC. The chain has TRBV19 and TRBJ1-2, with 8 bases matching TRBD1. The germline CDR1 and CDR2 sequences are LNHDA and SQIVND (reference sequence). The V gene end was trimmed by 7 bases and the J gene end by 1 base; junction bases not matched to a gene: 8. CDR3 length equals 15 residues.

The chain employs TRBV28 and TRBJ2-5; 9 bases agree with TRBD2. Germline V gene lookup returns CDR1 MDHEN and CDR2 SYDVKM. The ends lost 10 bases at V and 2 bases at J; junction bases unmatched: 2. The CDR3 has 12 amino acids. CDR3 sequence reads: CATLAGQETQYF. In DNA, the CDR3 is TGTGCCACCCTAGCGGGACAAGAGACCCAGTACTTC.

The V call is TRBV7-8, the J call TRBJ2-1, with D maybe TRBD2 (6 bases). CDR1 SGHVS and CDR2 FQNEAQ come from the germline V gene. V was trimmed by 5 bases and J by 6 bases, leaving 11 bases between them. The CDR3 loop spans 13 amino acids. The DNA of the CDR3 is TGTGCCAGCAGCCCTGGACTAACCAATGAGCAGTTCTTC. This codes for CASSPGLTNEQFF.

V is TRBV27 and J is TRBJ1-2; D might be TRBD1 (5 bases). Trimming cost V 3 bases and J 4 bases, with 12 bases left between them. The CDR3 runs to 14 residues. Germline-derived CDR1 and CDR2 are MNHEY and SMNVEV (reference sequence). CDR3 residues: CASSLGGDAYGYTF. The CDR3 DNA reads TGTGCCAGCAGTTTGGGAGGGGATGCCTATGGCTACACCTTC.

V usage is TRBV5-6 and J usage is TRBJ1-2; D might be TRBD1 (6 bases). The CDR3 contains 13 residues. Germline CDR1 SGHDT, CDR2 YYEEEE. Between the trimmed V and J ends, which lost 0 bases and 8 bases, there was a span of 11 bases. DNA for the CDR3: TGTGCCAGCAGCTTGGCTTCAGGGGCCGGCTACACCTTC. The encoded protein is CASSLASGAGYTF. The complete variable domain, with remaining parts taken from reference TRBV5-6 and TRBJ1-2, reads DAGVTQSPTHLIKTRGQQVTLRCSPKSGHDTVSWYQQALGQGPQFIFQYYEEEERQRGNFPDRFSGHQFPNYSSELNVNALLLGDSALYLCASSLASGAGYTFGSGTRLTVV.

The chain employs TRBV7-9 and TRBJ2-2; D gene uncertain. Trimming cost V 0 bases and J 8 bases, with 4 bases left between them. There are 12 residues in the CDR3. Germline V gene data show CDR1 as SEHNR and CDR2 as FQNEAQ (reference sequence). The chain's CDR3 is CASSLAQGELFF. The CDR3 DNA reads TGTGCCAGCAGCTTAGCGCAGGGGGAGCTGTTTTTT.

As to this clone: One junction end disagrees with the germline gene, perhaps due to a read error. The gene calls are TRBV19 and TRBJ1-2; 7 bases fit TRBD1. Germline CDR1 LNHDA, CDR2 SQIVND (reference sequence). The CDR3 extends over 13 amino acids. The CDR3 DNA reads as TGTGCCAGTAGTGTAGACAGGGTACGGGGCTACACCTTC. This encodes CASSVDRVRGYTF.

The chain links TRBV7-6 to TRBJ2-7; a possible D gene is TRBD2 (5 bases). V gave up 2 bases and J gave up 2 bases, with 19 bases separating them. Germline loops: CDR1 SGHVS, CDR2 FNYEAQ. The CDR3 runs to 17 residues. The CDR3 DNA sequence: TGTGCCAGCAGCTTATCCGGAATCAGAGGGTTTACCTACGAGCAGTACTTC. Its translation is CASSLSGIRGFTYEQYF.

The rearrangement uses TRBV11-2 and TRBJ1-6; D not certain. The CDR3 length is 16 residues. Trimming cost V 6 bases and J 6 bases, with 18 bases left between them. The germline CDR1 and CDR2 sequences are SGHAT and FQNNGV. For the CDR3, the DNA is TGTGCCAGCAGACCTACCCGGGGTGGCGTTAATTCACCCCTCCACTTT. It encodes CASRPTRGGVNSPLHF.

The chain has TRBV4-1 and TRBJ2-4; the D gene is possibly TRBD2 (5 bases). The V end was cut by 1 base, the J end by 15 bases, with 16 bases between. The CDR3 covers 13 residues. Germline V gives CDR1 MGHRA, CDR2 YSYEKL. The CDR3 is CASSQGATLALYF. CDR3 coding DNA: TGCGCCAGCAGCCAAGGGGCTACCCTAGCTCTGTACTTC.